This TCR beta chain was sequenced during a study of T cell responses to AZD1222 COVID-19 vaccine. Study-level results: Two doses of AZD1222 preceded a rise in Spike-specific TCR breadth and depth. In a largely white British group with more females than males, clonal diversity was possibly underestimated. Among vaccine-associated CD4 TCRs, coverage spanned spike, with dominance at 160-218 and 743-854.

Some second doses came at about 4 weeks and others at about 12 weeks; these were pooled. About this clone itself: The antigen is undetermined. At one boundary the junction diverges from the germline segment, which might be a read error. The same CDR3 is also encoded by other DNA sequences in this sample.

The method was immunoSEQ multiplex PCR; TCRdb's version includes in-frame clones alone and lacks a portion of them. The sample lists 100,000 to 140,000 clones; 92% were seen once. Source: peripheral blood, taken 28 days after the second AZD1222 dose. The receptor was derived from an adult who received the AZD1222 COVID-19 vaccine.

The CDR3 here is CASSPQREVNEQYF. The CDR3 nucleotides read TGTGCCAGCAGCCCCCAGCGGGAGGTTAACGAGCAGTACTTT. The V and J genes are TRBV6-5 and TRBJ2-7; 9 positions agree with TRBD2. The germline gives CDR1 MNHEY, CDR2 SVGAGI. The CDR3 consists of 14 residues.